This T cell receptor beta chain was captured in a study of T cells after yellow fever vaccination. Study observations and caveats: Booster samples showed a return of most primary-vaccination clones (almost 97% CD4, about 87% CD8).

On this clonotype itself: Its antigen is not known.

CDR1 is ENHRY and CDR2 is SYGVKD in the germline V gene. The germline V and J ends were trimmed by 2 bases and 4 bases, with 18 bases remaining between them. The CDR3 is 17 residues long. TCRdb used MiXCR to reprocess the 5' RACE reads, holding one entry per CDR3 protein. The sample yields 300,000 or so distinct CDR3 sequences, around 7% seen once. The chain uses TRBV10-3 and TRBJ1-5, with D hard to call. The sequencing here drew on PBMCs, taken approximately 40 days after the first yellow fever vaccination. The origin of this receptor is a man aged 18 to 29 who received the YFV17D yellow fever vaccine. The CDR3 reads CAISEVGATVVNQPQHF. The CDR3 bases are TGTGCCATCAGTGAGGTTGGAGCCACGGTGGTGAATCAGCCCCAGCATTTT.